The entry that follows covers one TCR beta chain sequence. Antigen: not known. The CDR3 has 12 amino acids. Germline assignment: CDR1 SGHAT and CDR2 FQNNGV. The authors took blood RNA from unsorted whole blood and also extracted germline DNA. Researchers reported drawing about 4.2 milliliters of peripheral blood before surgery. This specimen comes from a study of tumor-infiltrating lymphocytes in primary liver carcinoma. About the study: The patient population consisted of men and women between 30 and 69 years of age. Staging of the tumors gave T1-T3 N0M0, with widths of roughly 4 to 11 cm.

Findings and limits, study-wide: The 250 largest clones made up significantly more of tumor than blood repertoires (p = 0.039).

cDNA specific to TCR beta was made from approximately 0.55 ug of total RNA, with a constant-region primer employed for priming. A slightly modified ARM-PCR protocol with three nested multiplex PCR rounds produced these TCR beta libraries. With TRBV1-TRBV30 forward primers and a C-beta reverse primer, the first two PCR rounds were run for roughly 9 cycles each. TCRdb passed the multiplex PCR reads through MiXCR, listing each CDR3 protein once. The data show approximately 330,000 distinct CDR3 sequences, with around 60% seen just once and under 8% held by the top ten. The receptor was isolated from a man in his forties or fifties with primary liver carcinoma and hepatitis B virus infection. The sequenced sample consisted of peripheral blood. The chain recombines TRBV11-2 with TRBJ2-7; the D is unclear. CDR3 nucleotide sequence: TGTGTCGGCAGCTTAGCACCTCTAGAGCAGTACTTC. It yields the protein CVGSLAPLEQYF. Together with reference TRBV11-2 and TRBJ2-7, the CDR3 gives the full variable domain: EAGVAQSPRYKIIEKRQSVAFWCNPISGHATLYWYQQILGQGPKLLIQFQNNGVVDDSQLPKDRFSAERLKGVDSTLKIQPAKLEDSAVYLCVGSLAPLEQYFGPGTRLTVT.